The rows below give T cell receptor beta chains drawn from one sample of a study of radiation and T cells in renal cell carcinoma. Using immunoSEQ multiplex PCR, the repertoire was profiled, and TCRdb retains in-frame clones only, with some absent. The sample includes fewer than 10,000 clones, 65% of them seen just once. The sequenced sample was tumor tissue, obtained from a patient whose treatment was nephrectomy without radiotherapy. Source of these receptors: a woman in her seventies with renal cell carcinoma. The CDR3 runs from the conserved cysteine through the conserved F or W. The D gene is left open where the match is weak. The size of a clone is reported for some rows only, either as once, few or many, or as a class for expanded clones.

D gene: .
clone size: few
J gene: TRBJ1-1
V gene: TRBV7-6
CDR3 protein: CASSQDLNTEAFF
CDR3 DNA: TGTGCCAGCTCCCAGGACTTGAACACTGAAGCTTTCTTT

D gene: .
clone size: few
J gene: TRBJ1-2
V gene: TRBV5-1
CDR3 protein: CASSLESSRYGYTF
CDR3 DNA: TGCGCCAGCAGCTTGGAGTCCTCACGCTATGGCTACACCTTC

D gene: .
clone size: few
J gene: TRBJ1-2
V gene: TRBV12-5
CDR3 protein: CASAPGSNYGYTF
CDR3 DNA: TGTGCTAGTGCCCCCGGGTCTAACTATGGCTACACCTTC

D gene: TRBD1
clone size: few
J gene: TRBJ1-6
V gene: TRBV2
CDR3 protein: CASSFTGTGGFSPLHF
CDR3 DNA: TGTGCCAGCAGTTTTACCGGGACAGGGGGCTTTTCACCCCTCCACTTT

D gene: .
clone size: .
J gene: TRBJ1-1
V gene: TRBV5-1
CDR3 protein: CASSPNTVNTEAFF
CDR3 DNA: TGCGCCAGCAGCCCAAATACAGTGAACACTGAAGCTTTCTTT

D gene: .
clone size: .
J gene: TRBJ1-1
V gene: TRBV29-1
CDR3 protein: CSASFGGYTEAFF
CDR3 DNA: TGCAGCGCCAGCTTCGGAGGGTACACTGAAGCTTTCTTT

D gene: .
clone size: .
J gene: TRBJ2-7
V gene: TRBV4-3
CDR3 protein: CASSQTKNLYEQYF
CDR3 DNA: TGCGCCAGCAGCCAAACAAAAAACCTCTACGAGCAGTACTTC

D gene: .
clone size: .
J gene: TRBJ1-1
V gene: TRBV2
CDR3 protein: CASRTPGPKGTEAFF
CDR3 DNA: TGTGCCAGCAGGACACCGGGCCCTAAGGGAACTGAAGCTTTCTTT

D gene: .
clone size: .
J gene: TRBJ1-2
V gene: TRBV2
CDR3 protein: CASSVTGTLAYGYTF
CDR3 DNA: TGTGCCAGCAGTGTAACCGGGACACTCGCCTATGGCTACACCTTC

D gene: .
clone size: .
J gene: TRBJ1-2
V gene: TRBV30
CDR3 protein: CAWASGGWSYGYTF
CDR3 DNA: TGTGCCTGGGCCTCCGGGGGCTGGAGCTATGGCTACACCTTC